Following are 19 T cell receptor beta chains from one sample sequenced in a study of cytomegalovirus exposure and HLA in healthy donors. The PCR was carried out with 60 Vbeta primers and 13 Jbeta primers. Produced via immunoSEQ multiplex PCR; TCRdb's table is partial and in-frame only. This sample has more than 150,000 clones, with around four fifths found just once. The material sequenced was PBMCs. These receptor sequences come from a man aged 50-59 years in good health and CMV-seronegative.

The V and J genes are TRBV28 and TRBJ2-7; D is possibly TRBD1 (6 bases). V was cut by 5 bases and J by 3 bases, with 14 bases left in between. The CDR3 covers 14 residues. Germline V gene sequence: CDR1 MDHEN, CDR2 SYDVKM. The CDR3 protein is CASSKGQTLYEQYF. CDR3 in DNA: TGTGCCAGCAGTAAAGGACAGACTCTCTACGAGCAGTACTTC.

Here the CDR3 reads CASSLEGARNTIYF. CDR3 DNA sequence: TGTGCCAGTAGTCTCGAGGGGGCGAGAAACACCATATATTTT. J is TRBJ1-3 and V is TRBV19, with 7 bases matching TRBD1. There are 14 residues in the CDR3. Trimming cost V 5 bases and J 5 bases; bases outside gene matches: 6. Germline-derived CDR1 and CDR2 are LNHDA and SQIVND (reference sequence).

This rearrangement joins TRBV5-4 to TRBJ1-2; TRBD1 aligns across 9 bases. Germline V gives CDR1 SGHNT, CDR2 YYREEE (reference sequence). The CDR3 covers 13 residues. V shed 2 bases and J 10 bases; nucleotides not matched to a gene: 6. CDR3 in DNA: TGTGCCAGCAGCTTTTGGGGACAGGGAGTCTACACCTTC. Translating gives CASSFWGQGVYTF. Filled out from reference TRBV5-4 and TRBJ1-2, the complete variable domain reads ETGVTQSPTHLIKTRGQQVTLRCSSQSGHNTVSWYQQALGQGPQFIFQYYREEENGRGNFPPRFSGLQFPNYSSELNVNALELDDSALYLCASSFWGQGVYTFGSGTRLTVV.

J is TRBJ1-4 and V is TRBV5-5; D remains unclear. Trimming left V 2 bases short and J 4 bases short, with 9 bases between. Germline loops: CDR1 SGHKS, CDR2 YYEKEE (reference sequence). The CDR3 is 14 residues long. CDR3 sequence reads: CASSFTQYNEKLFF. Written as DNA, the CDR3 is TGTGCCAGCAGCTTCACACAGTATAATGAAAAACTGTTTTTT. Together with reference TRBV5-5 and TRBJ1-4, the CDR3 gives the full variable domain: DAGVTQSPTHLIKTRGQQVTLRCSPISGHKSVSWYQQVLGQGPQFIFQYYEKEERGRGNFPDRFSARQFPNYSSELNVNALLLGDSALYLCASSFTQYNEKLFFGSGTQLSVL.

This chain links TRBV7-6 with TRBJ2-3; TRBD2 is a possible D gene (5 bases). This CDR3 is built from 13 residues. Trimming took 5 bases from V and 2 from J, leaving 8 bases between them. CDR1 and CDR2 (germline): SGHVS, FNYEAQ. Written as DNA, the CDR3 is TGTGCCAGCAGCACCGGACTCACAGATACGCAGTATTTT. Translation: CASSTGLTDTQYF.

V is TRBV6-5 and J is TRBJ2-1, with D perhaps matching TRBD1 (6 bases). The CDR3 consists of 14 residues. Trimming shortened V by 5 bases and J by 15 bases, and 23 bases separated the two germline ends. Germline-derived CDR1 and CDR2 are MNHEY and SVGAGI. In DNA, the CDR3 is TGTGCCAGCAGTGACCCTTGGACAGACCTTGGATGGTTCTTC. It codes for CASSDPWTDLGWFF.

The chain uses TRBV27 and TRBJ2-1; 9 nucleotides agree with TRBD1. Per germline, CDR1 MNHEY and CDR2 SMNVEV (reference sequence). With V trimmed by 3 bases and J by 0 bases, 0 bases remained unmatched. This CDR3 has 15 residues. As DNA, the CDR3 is TGTGCCAGCAGTTTGGGACAGGGCTCCTACAATGAGCAGTTCTTC. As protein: CASSLGQGSYNEQFF.

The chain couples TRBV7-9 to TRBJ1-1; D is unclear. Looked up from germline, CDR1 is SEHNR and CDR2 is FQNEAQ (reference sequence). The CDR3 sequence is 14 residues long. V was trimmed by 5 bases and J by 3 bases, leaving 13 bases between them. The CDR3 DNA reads TGTGCCAGCAGCCAGGTTGGTCTTGACACTGAAGCTTTCTTT. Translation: CASSQVGLDTEAFF.

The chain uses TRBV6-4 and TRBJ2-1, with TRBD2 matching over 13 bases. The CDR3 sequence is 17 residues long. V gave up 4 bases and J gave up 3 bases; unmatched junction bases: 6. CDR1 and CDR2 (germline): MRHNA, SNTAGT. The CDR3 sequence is CASSAGTSGIFYNEQFF. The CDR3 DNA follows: TGTGCCAGCAGTGCCGGGACTAGCGGGATTTTCTACAATGAGCAGTTCTTC.

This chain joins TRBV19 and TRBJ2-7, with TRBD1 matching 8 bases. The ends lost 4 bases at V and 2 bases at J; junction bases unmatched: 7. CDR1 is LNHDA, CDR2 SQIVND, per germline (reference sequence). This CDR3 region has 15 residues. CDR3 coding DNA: TGTGCCAGTAGTACCTCAGGGGGCCTCCCCTACGAGCAGTACTTC. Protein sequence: CASSTSGGLPYEQYF.

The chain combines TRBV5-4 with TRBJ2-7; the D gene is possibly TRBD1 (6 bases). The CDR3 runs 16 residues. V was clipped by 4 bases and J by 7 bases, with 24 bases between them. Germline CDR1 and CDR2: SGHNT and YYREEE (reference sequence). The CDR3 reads CASSQRSDRSPGEQYF. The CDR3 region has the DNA TGTGCCAGCAGCCAGCGCTCCGACAGGTCCCCGGGGGAGCAGTACTTC.

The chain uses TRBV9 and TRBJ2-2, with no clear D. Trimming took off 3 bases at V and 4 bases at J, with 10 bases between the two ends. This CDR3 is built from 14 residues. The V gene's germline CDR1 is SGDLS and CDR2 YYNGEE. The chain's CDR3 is CASSAAWSTGELFF. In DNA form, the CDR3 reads TGTGCCAGCAGCGCAGCCTGGAGCACCGGGGAGCTGTTTTTT.

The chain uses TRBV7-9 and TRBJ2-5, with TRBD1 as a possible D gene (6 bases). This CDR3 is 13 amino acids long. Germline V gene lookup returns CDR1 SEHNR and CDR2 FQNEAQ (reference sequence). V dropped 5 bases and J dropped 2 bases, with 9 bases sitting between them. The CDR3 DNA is TGTGCCAGCAGCCCCGGACAGCAAGAGACCCAGTACTTC. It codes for CASSPGQQETQYF.

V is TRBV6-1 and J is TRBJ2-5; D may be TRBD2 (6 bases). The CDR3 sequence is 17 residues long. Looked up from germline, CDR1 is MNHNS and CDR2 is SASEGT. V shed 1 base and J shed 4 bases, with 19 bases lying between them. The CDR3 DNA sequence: TGTGCCAGCAGTGAAGGGAGAAGGACACCCGGGGGAGAGACCCAGTACTTC. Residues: CASSEGRRTPGGETQYF.

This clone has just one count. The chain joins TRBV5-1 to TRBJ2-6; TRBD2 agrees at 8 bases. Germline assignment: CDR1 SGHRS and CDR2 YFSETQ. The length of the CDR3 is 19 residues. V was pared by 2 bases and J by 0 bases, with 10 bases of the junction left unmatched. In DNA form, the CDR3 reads TGCGCCAGCAGCTTCAACGGTCTAGCGGGCTACTCTGGGGCCAACGTCCTGACTTTC. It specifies CASSFNGLAGYSGANVLTF.

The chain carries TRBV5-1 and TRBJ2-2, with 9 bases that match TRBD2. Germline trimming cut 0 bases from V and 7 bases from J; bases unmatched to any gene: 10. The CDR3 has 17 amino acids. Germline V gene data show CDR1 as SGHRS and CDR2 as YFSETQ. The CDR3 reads CASSLAQAGGPVGELFF. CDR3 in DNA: TGCGCCAGCAGCTTGGCCCAGGCGGGAGGGCCAGTCGGGGAGCTGTTTTTT.

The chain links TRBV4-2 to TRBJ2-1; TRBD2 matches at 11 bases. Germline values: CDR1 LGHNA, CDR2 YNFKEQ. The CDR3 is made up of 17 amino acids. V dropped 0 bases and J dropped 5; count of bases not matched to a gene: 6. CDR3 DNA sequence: TGTGCCAGCAGCCAAGATCAGGCGACTAGCGGGAACAATGAGCAGTTCTTC. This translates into CASSQDQATSGNNEQFF.

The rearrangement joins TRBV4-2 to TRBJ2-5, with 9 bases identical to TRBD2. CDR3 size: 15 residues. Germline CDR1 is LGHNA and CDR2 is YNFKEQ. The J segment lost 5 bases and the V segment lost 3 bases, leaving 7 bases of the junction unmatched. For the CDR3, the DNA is TGTGCCAGCAGCCAGGCTAGCGGGGTCCGGGAGACCCAGTACTTC. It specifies CASSQASGVRETQYF.

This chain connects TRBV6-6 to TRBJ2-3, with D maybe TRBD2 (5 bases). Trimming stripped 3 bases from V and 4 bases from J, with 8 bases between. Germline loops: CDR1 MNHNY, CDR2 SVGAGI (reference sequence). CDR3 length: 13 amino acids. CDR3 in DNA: TGTGCCAGCAGTTATGTGAGGGCAGATACGCAGTATTTT. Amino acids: CASSYVRADTQYF.